This TCR beta chain is from a study of shared clonotypes between healthy human individuals. Findings of the study overall: The authors sampled blood alone, and tissue repertoires likely differ. Naive subsets, compared against memory subsets, generally had larger estimated richness values.

Assay execution took place at the deep level. Only in-frame clones appear in the TCRdb table, and some are missing; sequencing was by immunoSEQ multiplex PCR. Of approximately 530,000 clones listed, approximately 95% are singletons. Negatively enriched CD4+ T cells were divided by CD45RA into naive and memory. A note on this clone: The antigen remains unidentified.

The material sequenced was naive CD4+ T cells sorted from blood. Subset described: CD45RA+ positively selected. The clonotype comes from a woman aged 25 to 39 in good health.

The CDR3 protein is CASSSRGALARNTEAFF. DNA for the CDR3: TGTGCCAGCAGCTCGCGGGGGGCGCTGGCCCGGAACACTGAAGCTTTCTTT. The rearrangement uses TRBV5-6 and TRBJ1-1; the D gene is possibly TRBD1 (6 bases). V lost 3 bases to trimming and J lost 1 base, with 19 bases between them. Germline lookup yields CDR1 SGHDT and CDR2 YYEEEE. CDR3 length: 17 residues.